The present entry profiles one TCR beta chain with its context. The antigen is unknown. This entry comes from a study of cytomegalovirus exposure and HLA in healthy donors. General study results and limits: In vitro, a few CMV-associated chains proved specific for CMV antigens.

Amplification used 60 Vbeta primers and 13 Jbeta primers. TCRdb's copy holds only in-frame clones and misses some; the assay was immunoSEQ multiplex PCR. The table includes around 130,000 clones, approximately 78% detected once. Germline CDR1 and CDR2: KGHSH and LQKENI. The CDR3 contains 14 residues. J gave up 8 bases and V 7 bases, and 10 bases lay outside the gene matches. This chain joins TRBV18 and TRBJ2-1; 8 nucleotides agree with TRBD2. Material for sequencing was PBMCs. The clonotype comes from a woman aged 40-49 years in good health and CMV-seropositive. CDR3 sequence reads: CASFPGLGLDEQFF. CDR3 nucleotides: TGTGCCAGCTTCCCGGGACTAGGGTTGGATGAGCAGTTCTTC.